The 12 T cell receptor beta chains listed next were all sequenced from one sample in a study of T cells in Graves' hyperthyroidism and ophthalmopathy. The source material, RNA transcripts, was used to amplify TCR beta CDR3 regions. Primed by the HTBI set, a first-round RT-PCR was run on the TCR CDR3. MiXCR, applied by TCRdb to the multiplex PCR reads, yields one record per CDR3 protein. The sample includes 600,000 to 800,000 distinct CDR3 sequences, around a third of them seen just once. The specimen sequenced was blood. These receptors were taken from a middle-aged woman with Graves' hyperthyroidism.

For this clonotype: Since a much larger clone is just one base distant, this may be a read error. The CDR3 does not close with the conserved phenylalanine or tryptophan, likely indicating a read error. The chain has TRBV20-1 and TRBJ2-7; D not resolved. The length of the CDR3 is 13 residues. V was cut by 1 base and J by 0 bases, with 7 bases left in between. Germline CDR1 DFQATT, CDR2 SNEGSKA (reference sequence). CDR3 bases: TGCAGTGCTAGAGTAGTCAGCTCCTACGAGCAGTACCTC. Translating it yields CSARVVSSYEQYL.

This clonotype was detected once. At one of its ends the junction is not consistent with the germline gene, which may arise from a read error. The chain combines TRBV6-5 with TRBJ1-1, with D possibly TRBD1 on 5 matching bases. The CDR3 has 13 residues. The V gene's germline CDR1 is MNHEY and CDR2 SVGAGI. The CDR3 DNA reads as TGTGTCAGCAGTTACGGACATGGAGTAGAAGCTTTCTTT. This sequence encodes CVSSYGHGVEAFF.

This clonotype was seen more than once but under ten times. This sequence joins TRBV6-1 and TRBJ1-5; D perhaps matches TRBD1 (5 bases). CDR3 length: 14 amino acids. Germline V lookup: CDR1 MNHNS, CDR2 SASEGT. Trimming pared 6 bases from V and 7 bases from J, leaving 16 bases between. CDR3 residues: CASSPGDWGQPQHF. As DNA, the CDR3 is TGTGCCAGCAGCCCCGGGGACTGGGGACAGCCCCAGCATTTT.

On this clonotype itself: The germline gene is not matched at one end of the junction; a read error may be the cause. The chain combines TRBV24-1 with TRBJ1-3; weak D call: TRBD1 (6 bases). The CDR3 is 14 residues long. Per the germline V gene, CDR1 is KGHDR and CDR2 is SFDVKD. In nucleotides, the CDR3 is TGTGCCACCAGTGATTTCTTGGGACACCCTATAACCATTTTT. Translated, it gives CATSDFLGHPITIF.

The chain joins TRBV6-1 to TRBJ2-2; 9 bases align to TRBD1. This CDR3 has 15 amino acids. J was trimmed by 7 bases and V by 8 bases; bases with no gene match: 11. CDR1 MNHNS and CDR2 SASEGT come from the germline V gene. This CDR3 is CASGTGRDRDGELFF. The CDR3 bases are TGTGCCAGCGGTACGGGAAGGGACAGGGACGGGGAGCTGTTTTTT.

There are many counts of this clonotype. This chain links TRBV2 with TRBJ1-3; 8 nucleotides line up with TRBD1. Germline CDR1 reads SNHLY; CDR2 reads FYNNEI. V shed 7 bases and J 3 bases; nucleotides not matched to a gene: 11. This CDR3 region has 16 residues. The CDR3 nucleotides read TGTGCCAGCAAATCATACAGGGGGATGTTTGGAAACACCATATATTTT. Protein product: CASKSYRGMFGNTIYF.

Details on this clonotype: A junction boundary mismatches the germline segment, possibly from a read error. The V and J genes are TRBV6-5 and TRBJ1-5, with no clear D. This CDR3 comprises 14 residues. Germline V lookup: CDR1 MNHEY, CDR2 SVGAGI. The CDR3 loop is CAISYRGYGQPQHF. The CDR3 DNA reads as TGTGCCATCAGTTACAGAGGGTATGGGCAGCCCCAGCATTTT.

V usage is TRBV10-3 and J usage is TRBJ2-7, with 11 bases identical to TRBD1. The germline V gene encodes CDR1 ENHRY and CDR2 SYGVKD. V trimming: 8 bases; J trimming: 5 bases; junction bases outside the gene matches: 5. The CDR3 is 13 amino acids. CDR3 nucleotide sequence: TGTGCCATCGGCGGGACAGGGGGTGACGAGCAGTACTTC. Protein: CAIGGTGGDEQYF.

The chain carries TRBV20-1 and TRBJ1-1; D might be TRBD1 (6 bases). V lost 6 bases to trimming and J lost 5 bases, with 13 bases between them. This CDR3 comprises 12 residues. Germline values: CDR1 DFQATT, CDR2 SNEGSKA (reference sequence). The CDR3 DNA follows: TGCAGTGCAGGAGGGGGGGTTACTGAAGCTTTCTTT. Translating gives CSAGGGVTEAFF.

J is TRBJ2-7 and V is TRBV19; no firm D call. CDR1 and CDR2 (germline): LNHDA, SQIVND (reference sequence). The CDR3 runs to 10 residues. Trimming pared 9 bases from V and 7 bases from J, leaving 10 bases between. CDR3 residues: CASGFGEQYF. As DNA, the CDR3 is TGTGCCAGCGGATTCGGGGAGCAGTACTTC.

This clonotype was detected a few times. This chain links TRBV6-6 with TRBJ2-5; the match to TRBD2 covers 8 bases. In germline, CDR1 is MNHNY, CDR2 SVGAGI (reference sequence). This CDR3 contains 16 residues. With 6 bases clipped from V and 1 base from J, the junction kept 10 bases outside the gene matches. CDR3 DNA: TGTGCCAGCAGCCTTAGCGGGGCGTTCTTCCAAGAGACCCAGTACTTC. It translates to CASSLSGAFFQETQYF.

Comment on this clonotype: Germline is not matched at one junction end, which may reflect a read error. The chain is built from TRBV6-1 and TRBJ2-5; D possibly corresponds to TRBD1 (5 bases). This CDR3 region has 15 residues. Germline CDR1 and CDR2: MNHNS and SASEGT. The CDR3 is CAISESGGREETQYF. CDR3 in DNA: TGTGCCATCAGTGAGTCGGGCGGCAGGGAAGAGACCCAGTACTTC.